Reported below is one T cell receptor beta chain. Its antigen is currently unknown. The entry originates in a study of neurological immune-mediated disorders. Via MiXCR, TCRdb re-called the 5' RACE reads, giving one row per CDR3 protein. In the table there are roughly 100,000 distinct CDR3 sequences, 3% to 4% of which are singletons. Findings and limits, study-wide: One cluster of related CDR3 sequences contained, by phylogenetic grouping, the repertoires of 18 of 34 multiple sclerosis patients and formed a possible signature.

V was trimmed by 6 bases and J by 4 bases, leaving 10 bases between them. This CDR3 region has 13 residues. Germline-derived CDR1 and CDR2 are MNHEY and SVGAGI. This clonotype was sampled from a woman between 18 and 29 years old with multiple sclerosis. The rearrangement links TRBV6-5 to TRBJ1-5; a possible D gene is TRBD1 (6 bases). Sample: PBMCs. This CDR3 reads CASRRTANQPQHF. Here the CDR3 DNA reads TGTGCCAGCAGACGGACAGCAAATCAGCCCCAGCATTTT.